This T cell receptor (beta chain) originates from a study of T cell changes during pregnancy in multiple sclerosis. Libraries were prepared by immunoSEQ multiplex PCR; TCRdb keeps only in-frame clonotypes and omits some of them. The sample lists approximately 100,000 clones; 90% to 95% were seen once. Germline CDR1 and CDR2: SGHTA and FQGNSA. V gave up 1 base and J gave up 2 bases, with 19 bases separating them. The CDR3 contains 18 residues. J is TRBJ2-3 and V is TRBV7-2, with TRBD1 as a possible D gene (5 bases). Source: peripheral blood, taken after pregnancy. This clonotype was obtained from a female donor in good health, enrolled as a control in a pregnancy study. Here the CDR3 reads CASSLVKLQAEDTDTQYF. The CDR3 DNA sequence: TGTGCCAGCAGCTTAGTCAAGTTACAGGCAGAAGACACAGATACGCAGTATTTT.